The entry below describes one TCR beta chain. The antigen is not known. Data came from immunoSEQ multiplex PCR; TCRdb stores just in-frame clones and leaves some out. The table lists under 40,000 clones, around 72% of them singletons. At the end of 10 days of culture, CD4+ T cells were isolated. Convalescent patients had PCR-confirmed SARS-CoV-2 infection between March and December 2020. The vaccine given was either BNT162b2 or mRNA-1273, in two doses. This entry is derived from a study of vaccination effects on CD4 cells after COVID-19. The CDR3 extends over 17 amino acids. V dropped 4 bases and J dropped 2; count of bases not matched to a gene: 10. The V gene's germline CDR1 is SGHDT and CDR2 YYEEEE.

The sample was CD4+ T cells from PBMCs cultured without peptide, taken after COVID-19 vaccination. This TCR was sampled from a human donor who had a prior SARS-CoV-2 infection. The chain links TRBV5-6 to TRBJ2-1, with TRBD2 identical over 9 bases. The DNA for the CDR3 is TGTGCCAGCAGCCTGGCGGGGGGGCCAGTAGCCTACAATGAGCAGTTCTTC. Translated: CASSLAGGPVAYNEQFF.